This TCR beta chain is from a study of T-cell reconstitution after alpha-beta-depleted transplantation in children. Construction of the TCRbeta library involved unique molecular identifiers. TCRdb fed the PCR reads into MiXCR, producing one record per CDR3 protein. Of roughly 89,000 distinct CDR3 sequences listed, 12% were seen once; the top ten hold 14%. At least ten counts were recorded for this clonotype. V lost 2 bases to trimming and J lost 6 bases, with 9 bases between them. Germline values: CDR1 SQVTM, CDR2 ANQGSEA. The CDR3 has 12 amino acids. The gene calls are TRBV29-1 and TRBJ2-3; perhaps TRBD1 as D (5 bases). This sequence originates from a human donor who donated a stem cell graft to a child with inherited bone marrow failure. The source material was PBMCs from the stem cell graft donor, sampled from the stem cell graft. The chain's CDR3 is CSVEPRADTQYF. The CDR3 DNA reads as TGCAGCGTTGAACCCAGGGCCGATACGCAGTATTTT.